The rows below give T cell receptor beta chains drawn from one sample of a study of T cell repertoires in cytomegalovirus infection. One entry per CDR3 protein, called by TCRdb with MiXCR from the reads. The data contain under 350,000 distinct CDR3 sequences, about 20% of them singletons. Their recognized antigens are unknown. Sequenced material: cultured PBMCs, taken from culture after CMV antigen stimulation. The receptors shown here come from a human donor in good health (CMV status not recorded). Some clones in this sample may be carry-over from other donors' samples. Each CDR3 is given with its conserved first and last residue. D genes are given only for firm matches. Not every row has a clone size; where given, it reads once, few, many or a size class.

j_call v_call d_call clone_size cdr3_nt cdr3_aa
TRBJ2-1 TRBV7-6 TRBD2 - TGTGCCAGCAGCCTAGCTAGCGGGCGGTTCGGTGAGCAGTTCTTC CASSLASGRFGEQFF
TRBJ2-1 TRBV12-3/TRBV12-4 TRBD2 - TGTGCCAGCAGCCACCCGGGACTAGCGAATTATGAGCAGTTCTTC CASSHPGLANYEQFF
TRBJ1-2 TRBV5-8 - - TGTGCCAGCAGCCGGGACATTGAATTTTACACCTTC CASSRDIEFYTF
TRBJ2-1 TRBV6-6 - - TGTGCCAGCAGTTACGTAGGCAGGCCACACAATGAGCAGTTCTTC CASSYVGRPHNEQFF
TRBJ2-3 TRBV30 - once TGTGCCTGGACCACCCTTTTGGGAACAGATACGCAGTATTTT CAWTTLLGTDTQYF
TRBJ2-7 TRBV28 - once TGTGCCAGCAGTCCAGGGTCACATAGCTACGAGCAGTACTTC CASSPGSHSYEQYF
TRBJ2-4 TRBV4-3 TRBD2 - TGCGCCAGCAGCCAAGATTTAGCGGGACTAGCCAAAAACATTCAGTACTTC CASSQDLAGLAKNIQYF
TRBJ2-7 TRBV19 - - TGTGCCAGACACCTTGGCGAGCAGTACTTC CARHLGEQYF
TRBJ2-5 TRBV4-1 - - TGCGCCAGCAGCCTGGACCCACACCAAGAGACCCAGTACTTC CASSLDPHQETQYF
TRBJ1-5 TRBV7-8 TRBD1 many TGTGCCAGCAGCTTAGCACGGACAGGGGGCCACCAGCCCCAGCATTTT CASSLARTGGHQPQHF
TRBJ2-2 TRBV12-3/TRBV12-4 TRBD2 - TGTGCCAGCGATGGACTAGCGGGAATAAGCGGGGAGCTGTTTTTT CASDGLAGISGELFF
TRBJ1-1 TRBV5-5 - - TGTGCCAGCAGCTTGAACTTCTTAGGAGCTTTCTTT CASSLNFLGAFF
TRBJ2-3 TRBV7-9 TRBD2 few TGTGCCAGCAGCTTAGTGGGACTACCTAACACAGATACGCAGTATTTT CASSLVGLPNTDTQYF
TRBJ1-5 TRBV12-3/TRBV12-4 - many TGTGCCAGCAGTTTAGGGGATCAGCCCCAGCATTTT CASSLGDQPQHF
TRBJ2-3 TRBV4-3 - - TGCGCCAGCAGCCAAGAGCGTCTAGCGAGAGATACGCAGTATTTT CASSQERLARDTQYF
TRBJ2-3 TRBV19 - few TGTGCCAGTAGTACGTTCGGACTCTCCACCACAGATACGCAGTATTTT CASSTFGLSTTDTQYF
TRBJ2-3 TRBV2 - - TGTGCCAGCAGTGAGTCAGTTAGGACTAGCACAGATACGCAGTATTTT CASSESVRTSTDTQYF
TRBJ2-5 TRBV19 - few TGTGCCAGTAGTATGAAAGGGCTGATCCAAGAGACCCAGTACTTC CASSMKGLIQETQYF
TRBJ2-2 TRBV7-2 - many TGTGCCAGCAGCACGAGGCAGGCCGGGGAGCTGTTTTTT CASSTRQAGELFF
TRBJ1-1 TRBV11-2 - many TGTGCCAGCAGCTCCACCTTGAACACTGAAGCTTTCTTT CASSSTLNTEAFF
TRBJ2-1 TRBV6-5 - - TGTGCCAGCAGTTACGAAGATGAGCAGTTCTTC CASSYEDEQFF
TRBJ2-1 TRBV6-1 TRBD2 few TGTGCCAGCAGTGAGTCTCTAGCGGCGGCCTACAATGAGCAGTTCTTC CASSESLAAAYNEQFF
TRBJ1-1 TRBV6-5 TRBD1 - TGTGCCAGCAGTTCGGACAGGGGAGCTTTCTTT CASSSDRGAFF
TRBJ2-1 TRBV7-2 - many TGTGCCAGCAGCTTAGCGCTGCCCAGGCAGTTCTTC CASSLALPRQFF
TRBJ1-5 TRBV19 - - TGTGCCAGTAGAGAAGTGAGCAATCAGCCCCAGCATTTT CASREVSNQPQHF
TRBJ2-7 TRBV20-1 TRBD2 - TGCAGTGCTAGGCCCCCAAAGCGGGGGTACGAGCAGTACTTC CSARPPKRGYEQYF
TRBJ2-3 TRBV12-3/TRBV12-4 - - TGTGCCAGCACGGACGGACGGGCTAGCACAGATACGCAGTATTTT CASTDGRASTDTQYF
TRBJ2-1 TRBV4-1 - few TGCGCCAGCAGCCCCGGGAGCAATGAGCAGTTCTTC CASSPGSNEQFF
TRBJ2-7 TRBV12-3/TRBV12-4 TRBD1 many TGTGCCAGCAGTTGGGGGACAGGGGAAGAGCAGTACTTC CASSWGTGEEQYF
TRBJ1-1 TRBV7-3 - - TGTGCCAGCAGCTCATACGGCGGCAGAGGGAACACTGAAGCTTTCTTT CASSSYGGRGNTEAFF
TRBJ1-1 TRBV6-2/TRBV6-3 TRBD1 few TGTGCCAGCAGTTACTCCGACGAAACGGACAGGTGGATCGGCACTGAAGCTTTCTTT CASSYSDETDRWIGTEAFF
TRBJ1-1 TRBV7-2 - many TGTGCCAGCAGCCCTTCCCCGAACACTGAAGCTTTCTTT CASSPSPNTEAFF
TRBJ1-1 TRBV6-8 - - TGTGCCAGCAGAACAAGTGGGGGCGGAACTGAAGCTTTCTTT CASRTSGGGTEAFF
TRBJ2-4 TRBV4-1 TRBD1 - TGCGCCAGCAGCCAAGTAGGGAAGGGCAGGGGGGCCAAAAACATTCAGTACTTC CASSQVGKGRGAKNIQYF
TRBJ2-1 TRBV6-6 - - TGTGCCAGCACCCAAACAGGGTTATCCTACAATGAGCAGTTCTTC CASTQTGLSYNEQFF
TRBJ2-7 TRBV7-8 - many TGTGCCAGCAGCTCCGACGGGCAACTAGGGTTCTACGAGCAGTACTTC CASSSDGQLGFYEQYF
TRBJ2-7 TRBV7-8 TRBD2 many TGTGCCAGCAGCCCCATCCATGGCGGGAGCACCTCCTACGAGCAGTACTTC CASSPIHGGSTSYEQYF